This TCR beta chain was captured in a study of chemoradiotherapy in HPV16-positive cancers. V was shortened by 7 bases and J by 8 bases, with 20 bases between the two germline ends. The CDR3 runs to 14 residues. Germline values: CDR1 MNHNS, CDR2 SASEGT. Only in-frame clones appear in the TCRdb table, and some are missing; sequencing was by immunoSEQ multiplex PCR. This table has approximately 12,000 clones, more than 50% appearing once. For this clone: Its antigen remains unknown.

Notes on the study in general: In HPV16-positive patients, HPV-responsive T-cell expansion tracked better recurrence-free survival. The functional HPV-specific definition rests on just two HPV16-positive patients.

This sample was obtained from a patient who underwent chemoradiotherapy. This receptor was obtained from a human donor with HPV-associated anogenital cancer. The chain recombines TRBV6-1 with TRBJ1-1; no reliable D call. The CDR3 sequence is CASKAREGYSEAFF. The CDR3 coding sequence is TGTGCCAGCAAGGCGAGGGAGGGATACTCCGAAGCTTTCTTT.